This entry features one TCR beta chain sequence. Its cognate antigen is unknown. The data belong to a study of T cell responses to AZD1222 COVID-19 vaccine. Study-wide results and limits: Following two doses of AZD1222, Spike-specific TCR breadth and depth rose. There were repertoire samples only from the period after the peak T cell response. Nearly half of unique spike-specific TCRs reportedly avoided B.1.351 and B.1.1.7 mutated regions. Spike-wide coverage was observed for vaccine-associated CD4 TCRs, with dominant responses at 160-218 and 743-854.

Germline V gene data show CDR1 as LNHDA and CDR2 as SQIVND (reference sequence). The CDR3 has 16 residues. V was clipped by 3 bases and J by 3 bases; unmatched bases: 6. Repertoires were generated with immunoSEQ multiplex PCR, while TCRdb's copy carries only in-frame clones and drops some. The sample carries around 75,000 clones, 70% to 90% recorded once. The sequencing used peripheral blood, collected 28 days after the second dose of the MenACWY control vaccine. The chain has TRBV19 and TRBJ1-1; 11 positions match TRBD1. The origin of this receptor is an adult who received the MenACWY meningococcal vaccine as a control. The chain's CDR3 is CASSIRWTGGYTEAFF. In DNA, the CDR3 is TGTGCCAGTAGTATTCGATGGACAGGGGGCTACACTGAAGCTTTCTTT.